Presented here are 24 T cell receptor beta chains from one specimen sequenced in a study of T cells in Graves' hyperthyroidism and ophthalmopathy. Amplification yielded TCR beta CDR3 regions, with RNA transcripts as the source. The HTBI set primed first-round TCR CDR3 RT-PCR. TCRdb independently ran MiXCR on the multiplex PCR reads; one entry per CDR3 protein. The sample includes about 200,000 distinct CDR3 sequences, roughly 18% of them seen just once. What was sequenced was blood. The origin of the receptors is a man aged 35-49 years with Graves' hyperthyroidism.

The rearrangement uses TRBV6-1 and TRBJ2-3; unclear D gene. Germline V gene data show CDR1 as MNHNS and CDR2 as SASEGT. The CDR3 has 16 amino acids. V was trimmed by 3 bases and J by 2 bases, leaving 15 bases between them. This CDR3 reads CASSDGRNLPTDTQYF. The DNA of the CDR3 is TGTGCCAGCAGTGATGGCAGAAACTTACCCACAGATACGCAGTATTTT.

This clonotype appeared many times. The chain uses TRBV28 and TRBJ1-6, with TRBD1 identical over 8 bases. CDR1 MDHEN and CDR2 SYDVKM come from the germline V gene. CDR3 length: 15 amino acids. V lost 7 bases and J lost 9; bases outside the gene matches: 11. CDR3 protein: CASTQRTGLGSPLHF. The CDR3 nucleotides read TGTGCCAGCACCCAACGGACAGGGCTGGGTTCACCCCTCCACTTT.

This clonotype was detected many times. J is TRBJ2-1 and V is TRBV30, with D hard to call. Germline V gene lookup returns CDR1 GTSNPN and CDR2 SVGIG (reference sequence). This CDR3 is 12 amino acids long. Trimming took 5 bases from V and 12 from J, leaving 17 bases between them. This CDR3 reads CAWGYLGVVQFF. The CDR3 DNA reads as TGTGCCTGGGGATACCTAGGCGTTGTGCAGTTCTTC.

This clonotype was seen a few times. The chain couples TRBV25-1 to TRBJ1-1; D uncertain. The V and J ends lost 5 bases and 5 bases respectively, with 12 bases between them. CDR1 MGHDK and CDR2 SYGVNS come from the germline V gene. The CDR3 spans 13 residues. The CDR3 here is CASSPHMETEAFF. CDR3 DNA: TGTGCCAGCAGTCCCCACATGGAGACTGAAGCTTTCTTT. Using reference TRBV25-1 and TRBJ1-1 for the parts outside the CDR3, the full variable domain is EADIYQTPRYLVIGTGKKITLECSQTMGHDKMYWYQQDPGMELHLIHYSYGVNSTEKGDLSSESTVSRIRTEHFPLTLESARPSHTSQYLCASSPHMETEAFFGQGTRLTVV.

This clonotype has at least ten counts. CDR3 protein: CSALDPGLSHQPQHF. CDR3 DNA sequence: TGCAGTGCCCTCGACCCTGGGCTCAGTCATCAGCCCCAGCATTTT. The chain employs TRBV20-1 and TRBJ1-5, with unresolved D. This CDR3 has 15 amino acids. The germline CDR1 and CDR2 sequences are DFQATT and SNEGSKA (reference sequence). V lost 6 bases and J lost 5, with 20 bases in between.

The table lists this clonotype with many counts. The chain combines TRBV19 with TRBJ2-5, with 8 positions matching TRBD1. Unmatched junction bases numbered 13, after V lost 5 bases and J lost 5 bases. The CDR3 runs 16 residues. The V gene's germline CDR1 is LNHDA and CDR2 SQIVND (reference sequence). The CDR3 DNA follows: TGTGCCAGTAGTTTACTCGGACAGGGTGCGGGGGAGACCCAGTACTTC. Its protein product is CASSLLGQGAGETQYF.

This clonotype has at least ten counts. The gene calls are TRBV6-1 and TRBJ1-2; 11 bases line up with TRBD1. Losses at the gene ends were 6 bases for V and 4 bases for J; bases not matched to a gene: 4. From germline, CDR1 is MNHNS and CDR2 SASEGT. The CDR3 sequence is 14 residues long. The CDR3 DNA follows: TGTGCCAGCAGCCCCGGGACAGGGGGCTATGGCTACACCTTC. This encodes CASSPGTGGYGYTF.

This clonotype was found many times. The chain carries TRBV10-1 and TRBJ2-2; D is uncertain. The V end lost 4 bases, the J end lost 1 base, and 10 bases lay between the germline ends. From germline, CDR1 is WNHNN and CDR2 SYGVQD (reference sequence). CDR3 length equals 15 residues. The CDR3 bases are TGCGCCAGCAGTGTACGGAGTCAGAACACCGGGGAGCTGTTTTTT. Encoded protein: CASSVRSQNTGELFF.

The chain has TRBV4-1 and TRBJ1-2; no definite D call. The ends were cut back, 4 bases at V and 6 bases at J, with 21 bases in the middle. The germline gives CDR1 MGHRA, CDR2 YSYEKL. There are 16 residues in the CDR3. The CDR3 reads CASSPLGGRDYDGYTF. CDR3 bases: TGCGCCAGCAGCCCCCTAGGAGGGAGGGATTATGATGGCTACACCTTC.

About this clonotype itself: A much larger clone lies a single base off, so this may be a read error. The genes are TRBV29-1 and TRBJ1-1; D gene ambiguous. The CDR3 extends over 12 amino acids. Germline CDR1 and CDR2: SQVTM and ANQGSEA. Trimming removed 3 bases at V and 6 bases at J, with 11 bases between. The CDR3 DNA is TGCAGCGTTGACAGTAAGGTTGCTGAAGCTTTCTTT. Protein sequence: CSVDSKVAEAFF.

V and J are TRBV20-1 and TRBJ1-1; D unclear. Germline CDR1 and CDR2: DFQATT and SNEGSKA (reference sequence). The CDR3 is 14 amino acids. Trimming shortened V by 0 bases and J by 0 bases, and 8 bases separated the two germline ends. The CDR3 nucleotides read TGCAGTGCTAGAGAGGGCGGCATGAACACTGAAGCTTTCTTT. It translates to CSAREGGMNTEAFF.

This clonotype showed up many times. This rearrangement joins TRBV7-2 to TRBJ2-4, with TRBD1 matching 9 bases. Germline CDR1 and CDR2: SGHTA and FQGNSA. This CDR3 is 16 amino acids long. Trimming removed 4 bases from V and 5 bases from J; junction bases left unmatched: 9. CDR3 region: CASSSTDRGGENIQYF. In DNA form, the CDR3 reads TGTGCCAGCAGCTCTACGGACAGGGGAGGAGAAAACATTCAGTACTTC.

The V call is TRBV20-1, the J call TRBJ2-7, with 12 bases that match TRBD2. The CDR3 sequence is 15 residues long. Trimming at V came to 3 bases and at J to 5 bases, leaving 8 bases not matched to a gene. Germline values: CDR1 DFQATT, CDR2 SNEGSKA (reference sequence). Here the CDR3 reads CSASPSLAGGDEQYF. The CDR3 coding sequence is TGCAGTGCTAGTCCCTCACTAGCGGGGGGAGACGAGCAGTACTTC.

This clonotype has ten or more counts. The genes are TRBV20-1 and TRBJ2-7, with D perhaps TRBD1 (5 bases). Trimming took 0 bases from V and 7 from J, leaving 10 bases between them. The germline CDR1 and CDR2 sequences are DFQATT and SNEGSKA (reference sequence). The CDR3 sequence is 12 residues long. CDR3 bases: TGCAGTGCTAGAGATCAGGGTTGGGAGCAGTACTTC. Encoded protein: CSARDQGWEQYF.

The chain is built from TRBV13 and TRBJ2-2, with D maybe TRBD2 (5 bases). This CDR3 has 14 residues. The V gene's germline CDR1 is PRHDT and CDR2 FYEKMQ (reference sequence). V was cut by 3 bases and J by 5 bases, with 10 bases left in between. The CDR3 here is CASSLGRGTGELFF. CDR3 sequence (DNA): TGTGCCAGCAGCTTGGGCCGCGGGACCGGGGAGCTGTTTTTT.

This clonotype was detected only once. As DNA, the CDR3 is TGTGCCATCAGAGGGACAGGGATCGCGGAAAAACTGTTTTTT. This codes for CAIRGTGIAEKLFF. The chain couples TRBV10-3 to TRBJ1-4; TRBD1 matches 9 bases. Trimming took 6 bases from V and 8 from J; bases not matched to a gene: 7. The CDR3 length is 14 residues. CDR1 is ENHRY, CDR2 SYGVKD, per germline.

Regarding this clonotype: A read error is possible here, since a much larger clone lies one base away. This CDR3 is missing its conserved last phenylalanine or tryptophan, likely due to a read error. The V gene is TRBV2, the J gene TRBJ1-5, with 10 bases matching TRBD1. This CDR3 is built from 16 residues. J was trimmed by 9 bases and V by 1 base; bases with no gene match: 9. Germline V gives CDR1 SNHLY, CDR2 FYNNEI. The CDR3 sequence: CASSEEGGQGSGPQHL. The CDR3 nucleotides read TGTGCCAGCAGTGAAGAGGGGGGACAGGGGTCCGGGCCCCAGCATCTT.

This clonotype was observed at least ten times. This chain joins TRBV18 and TRBJ1-4, with D hard to call. V lost 2 bases and J lost 5, with 12 bases in between. The CDR3 loop spans 15 amino acids. The V gene's germline CDR1 is KGHSH and CDR2 LQKENI. The CDR3, as DNA: TGTGCCAGCTCACCATTTACCAGATTAAATGAAAAACTGTTTTTT. Its translation is CASSPFTRLNEKLFF.

V and J are TRBV7-8 and TRBJ1-1; possibly TRBD1 for D (5 bases). V shed 1 base and J shed 4 bases, with 10 bases lying between them. The germline gives CDR1 SGHVS, CDR2 FQNEAQ. This CDR3 has 14 residues. CDR3 loop: CASSLGGEGTEAFF. In nucleotides, the CDR3 is TGTGCCAGCAGCTTAGGGGGGGAGGGCACTGAAGCTTTCTTT.

The chain joins TRBV7-2 to TRBJ2-1; D possibly corresponds to TRBD2 (5 bases). The V gene's germline CDR1 is SGHTA and CDR2 FQGNSA. This CDR3 has 14 residues. Trimming pared 5 bases from V and 10 bases from J, leaving 18 bases between. The CDR3, as DNA: TGTGCCAGCAGCCCCGGGCATTTTTCGGGGGAGCAGTTCTTC. Translated, it gives CASSPGHFSGEQFF. Using reference TRBV7-2 and TRBJ2-1 for the parts outside the CDR3, the full variable domain is GAGVSQSPSNKVTEKGKDVELRCDPISGHTALYWYRQSLGQGLEFLIYFQGNSAPDKSGLPSDRFSAERTGGSVSTLTIQRTQQEDSAVYLCASSPGHFSGEQFFGPGTRLTVL.

This clonotype was counted at least ten times. V gene TRBV29-1 combines with J gene TRBJ1-2, with TRBD1 matching over 9 bases. Losses at the gene ends were 7 bases for V and 2 bases for J; bases not matched to a gene: 8. Germline V lookup: CDR1 SQVTM, CDR2 ANQGSEA. The CDR3 spans 14 residues. The CDR3 protein is CSATEGTGNYGYTF. For the CDR3, the DNA is TGCAGCGCTACTGAAGGGACAGGGAACTATGGCTACACCTTC.

In its sample, this clonotype was seen a few times. This rearrangement joins TRBV20-1 to TRBJ1-2, with D possibly being TRBD1 (5 bases). V was pared by 1 base and J by 4 bases, with 19 bases between. The CDR3 extends over 16 amino acids. Germline loops: CDR1 DFQATT, CDR2 SNEGSKA (reference sequence). The CDR3 is CSARGLIAGERYGYTF. CDR3 DNA: TGCAGTGCTAGAGGCCTTATTGCGGGGGAACGCTATGGCTACACCTTC.

The genes are TRBV11-1 and TRBJ1-1, with unresolved D. V was cut by 5 bases and J by 11 bases, with 15 bases left in between. The germline CDR1 and CDR2 sequences are SGHAT and FQDESV (reference sequence). The CDR3 is 12 residues long. In nucleotides, the CDR3 is TGTGCCAGCAGCCAGGAGGCGACGGTGGCTTTCTTT. Protein: CASSQEATVAFF.

This clonotype was detected many times. The chain employs TRBV19 and TRBJ2-6; perhaps TRBD1 as D (5 bases). Germline CDR1 is LNHDA and CDR2 is SQIVND (reference sequence). This CDR3 spans 16 amino acids. Trimming took 9 bases from V and 3 from J, leaving 18 bases between them. The CDR3 DNA sequence: TGTGCCAGCCGACAGTTGCTCAGGGATGGGGCCAACGTCCTGACTTTC. It specifies CASRQLLRDGANVLTF.